A single sample gave rise to the 30 T cell receptor beta chains below, sequenced in a study of cytomegalovirus exposure and HLA in healthy donors. PCR was performed using 60 Vbeta and 13 Jbeta primers. The protocol was immunoSEQ multiplex PCR, while the TCRdb copy is restricted to in-frame clones and leaves out a portion. This sample has over 150,000 clones, with 82% found just once. Sequencing used PBMCs. Receptor source: a man in his forties or fifties in good health and CMV-seropositive.

This clone was recorded many times. The chain carries TRBV9 and TRBJ1-4; D unresolved. Per the germline V gene, CDR1 is SGDLS and CDR2 is YYNGEE. This CDR3 region has 16 residues. Trimming removed 2 bases at V and 5 bases at J, with 16 bases between. The CDR3 nucleotides are TGTGCCAGCAGCGTCGGGGATGGGCAGTTGAATGAAAAACTGTTTTTT. Its translation: CASSVGDGQLNEKLFF.

V gene TRBV2 combines with J gene TRBJ1-2; TRBD1 aligns across 10 bases. The CDR3 spans 16 residues. Germline V gene data show CDR1 as SNHLY and CDR2 as FYNNEI. With V trimmed by 7 bases and J by 0 bases, 8 bases remained unmatched. This CDR3 reads CASINPGQGTNYGYTF. The DNA of the CDR3 is TGTGCCAGCATAAACCCGGGACAGGGGACTAACTATGGCTACACCTTC.

This rearrangement joins TRBV7-5 to TRBJ1-1. TRBV7-5 is a documented pseudogene. This CDR3 region has 14 residues. The CDR3 sequence is CARNPAGGFTEAFF. The CDR3 bases are TGTGCCAGAAACCCTGCGGGGGGCTTTACTGAAGCTTTCTTT.

V is TRBV7-3 and J is TRBJ2-3; 9 bases line up with TRBD2. This CDR3 region has 18 residues. Per the germline V gene, CDR1 is SGHTA and CDR2 is FQGTGA. V lost 1 base to trimming and J lost 0 bases; unmatched junction nucleotides: 8. The CDR3, as DNA: TGTGCCAGCAGCTTAAAAGCGGGGGGCGTGGGGAGCACAGATACGCAGTATTTT. This encodes CASSLKAGGVGSTDTQYF.

This chain links TRBV9 with TRBJ2-3; 9 bases agree with TRBD2. Germline CDR1 is SGDLS and CDR2 is YYNGEE. This CDR3 region has 16 residues. J gave up 2 bases and V 3 bases, and 7 bases lay outside the gene matches. The CDR3 region is CASSDRTSVYTDTQYF. The CDR3 nucleotides are TGTGCCAGCAGCGATAGGACTAGCGTATACACAGATACGCAGTATTTT.

This clone was seen just once. The chain recombines TRBV5-1 with TRBJ2-1; 8 nucleotides agree with TRBD2. The germline gives CDR1 SGHRS, CDR2 YFSETQ. CDR3 length: 15 amino acids. V was pared by 4 bases and J by 4 bases, with 7 bases of the junction left unmatched. In DNA form, the CDR3 reads TGCGCCAGCAGCCCGGCGGCTAGCGGGTACAATGAGCAGTTCTTC. This sequence encodes CASSPAASGYNEQFF.

The chain has TRBV7-6 and TRBJ2-3; TRBD1 might be the D (6 bases). Trimming left V 3 bases short and J 2 bases short, with 15 bases between. The CDR3 is made up of 16 amino acids. Germline V gene sequence: CDR1 SGHVS, CDR2 FNYEAQ. In DNA, the CDR3 is TGTGCCAGCAGCTTCCCAGGGGACGGACTCACAGATACGCAGTATTTT. Translating gives CASSFPGDGLTDTQYF.

This chain uses TRBV11-3 with TRBJ2-1, with D unclear. This CDR3 spans 15 amino acids. The V gene's germline CDR1 is SGHNT and CDR2 YENEEA. The V and J ends lost 5 bases and 0 bases respectively, with 11 bases between them. The CDR3 spells CASSLDSSSYNEQFF. The CDR3 region has the DNA TGTGCCAGCAGCCTTGACTCAAGCTCCTACAATGAGCAGTTCTTC.

The table lists this clone with a count of one. This chain uses TRBV2 with TRBJ2-4, with D tentatively TRBD2 (5 bases). V lost 6 bases and J 6 bases, leaving 9 bases between the germline ends. The CDR3 length is 12 residues. CDR1 is SNHLY and CDR2 is FYNNEI in the germline V gene. CDR3 protein: CASSSGVNIQYF. CDR3 DNA: TGTGCCAGCAGCTCCGGGGTAAACATTCAGTACTTC. Full variable domain (rest looked up from reference TRBV2 and TRBJ2-4): EPEVTQTPSHQVTQMGQEVILRCVPISNHLYFYWYRQILGQKVEFLVSFYNNEISEKSEIFDDQFSVERPDGSNFTLKIRSTKLEDSAMYFCASSSGVNIQYFGAGTRLSVL.

This rearrangement joins TRBV7-2 to TRBJ2-7; possibly TRBD1 for D (7 bases). The germline V gene encodes CDR1 SGHTA and CDR2 FQGNSA. The V end was cut by 1 base, the J end by 4 bases, with 14 bases between. The CDR3 sequence is 15 residues long. CDR3 sequence: CASSLEEGAPYEQYF. CDR3 nucleotides: TGTGCCAGCAGCTTAGAGGAGGGGGCGCCGTACGAGCAGTACTTC.

The V gene is TRBV7-9, the J gene TRBJ1-4; 7 bases are a match to TRBD1. With V trimmed by 2 bases and J by 7 bases, 1 base remained unmatched. The germline V gene has CDR1 SEHNR and CDR2 FQNEAQ (reference sequence). The CDR3 contains 13 residues. The CDR3 region is CASSLRQGEKLFF. Here the CDR3 DNA reads TGTGCCAGCAGCTTACGACAGGGTGAAAAACTGTTTTTT.

This chain uses TRBV28 with TRBJ1-5; D ambiguous. Trimming left V 6 bases short and J 3 bases short, with 12 bases between. Germline CDR1 and CDR2: MDHEN and SYDVKM. The CDR3 is 14 residues long. The CDR3 sequence: CASRGAGFNQPQHF. CDR3 in DNA: TGTGCCAGCAGGGGAGCGGGCTTCAATCAGCCCCAGCATTTT.

This chain uses TRBV4-1 with TRBJ1-1, with D perhaps matching TRBD1 (5 bases). Germline V gene data show CDR1 as MGHRA and CDR2 as YSYEKL. The CDR3 totals 14 residues. Trimming stripped 5 bases from V and 5 bases from J, with 15 bases between. The CDR3: CASSIGRAGTEAFF. CDR3 in DNA: TGCGCCAGCAGCATAGGCAGGGCGGGGACTGAAGCTTTCTTT.

J is TRBJ2-7 and V is TRBV19; 7 bases match TRBD1. The trim removed 4 bases at V and 2 bases at J, leaving 5 bases unmatched. The germline V gene encodes CDR1 LNHDA and CDR2 SQIVND (reference sequence). The CDR3 runs 14 residues. The CDR3 spells CASSTTGAPYEQYF. Written as DNA, the CDR3 is TGTGCCAGTAGTACCACAGGGGCCCCCTACGAGCAGTACTTC.

The chain has TRBV28 and TRBJ1-4; 8 positions agree with TRBD1. The CDR3 totals 18 residues. Germline V CDR1 and CDR2: MDHEN, SYDVKM. V lost 3 bases and J lost 2; bases outside the gene matches: 11. CDR3 coding DNA: TGTGCCAGCAGTTTGACCGGGACAGGACTTTTTACTAATGAAAAACTGTTTTTT. This translates into CASSLTGTGLFTNEKLFF. Looking up the rest from reference TRBV28 and TRBJ1-4 gives the full variable domain: DVKVTQSSRYLVKRTGEKVFLECVQDMDHENMFWYRQDPGLGLRLIYFSYDVKMKEKGDIPEGYSVSREKKERFSLILESASTNQTSMYLCASSLTGTGLFTNEKLFFGSGTQLSVL.

This clone was detected only once. The chain has TRBV13 and TRBJ2-7, with unresolved D. Trimming left V 0 bases short and J 6 bases short, with 6 bases between. The CDR3 runs to 12 residues. Germline CDR1 PRHDT, CDR2 FYEKMQ (reference sequence). In DNA form, the CDR3 reads TGTGCCAGCAGCTTAGGCCCGGGCGAGCAGTACTTC. Its protein is CASSLGPGEQYF.

V is TRBV28 and J is TRBJ2-5; D perhaps matches TRBD1 (5 bases). The J call may be mistaken, given a closer DNA end match to TRBJ2-7. Germline CDR1 and CDR2: MDHEN and SYDVKM. This CDR3 region has 16 residues. Here the CDR3 reads CASSQPTDSESYEQYF. The CDR3 DNA sequence: TGTGCCAGCAGCCAACCCACCGACAGTGAATCCTACGAGCAGTACTTC.

The rearrangement uses TRBV6-5 and TRBJ2-5; perhaps TRBD1 as D (6 bases). CDR3 size: 14 residues. V was pared by 8 bases and J by 1 base, with 14 bases between. Germline CDR1 MNHEY, CDR2 SVGAGI. The CDR3 loop reads CASAAWGRQETQYF. The CDR3 coding sequence is TGTGCCAGCGCTGCGTGGGGGCGCCAAGAGACCCAGTACTTC.

The V call is TRBV27, the J call TRBJ2-7; TRBD1 might be the D (5 bases). The CDR3 is 14 residues long. Deletions cut 6 bases from V and 2 bases from J, with 14 bases between. Germline values: CDR1 MNHEY, CDR2 SMNVEV (reference sequence). CDR3 amino acids: CASRGANPPYEQYF. The CDR3 coding sequence is TGTGCCAGCAGAGGGGCGAATCCCCCCTACGAGCAGTACTTC.

The chain uses TRBV28 and TRBJ2-7; 8 nucleotides match TRBD1. V gave up 5 bases and J gave up 1 base; unmatched junction bases: 13. The germline V gene has CDR1 MDHEN and CDR2 SYDVKM. The CDR3 consists of 17 residues. In DNA form, the CDR3 reads TGTGCCAGCAGTCCCAGGGGGCTCTCTTTCAAATCCTACGAGCAGTACTTC. Translated, it gives CASSPRGLSFKSYEQYF.

The chain recombines TRBV7-2 with TRBJ2-3, with a weak D call TRBD2 (6 bases). This CDR3 has 14 amino acids. Germline CDR1 is SGHTA and CDR2 is FQGNSA. Between the trimmed V and J ends, which lost 2 bases and 5 bases, there was a span of 11 bases. CDR3 sequence reads: CASSLRLEGDTQYF. The CDR3 coding sequence is TGTGCCAGCAGCTTACGACTGGAGGGAGATACGCAGTATTTT.

The chain joins TRBV28 to TRBJ1-2; D unclear. The CDR3 sequence is 14 residues long. The germline CDR1 and CDR2 sequences are MDHEN and SYDVKM. Trimming left V 5 bases short and J 4 bases short, with 14 bases between. For the CDR3, the DNA is TGTGCCAGCAGTCGGACCGATCGGGGCTATGGCTACACCTTC. Amino acid sequence: CASSRTDRGYGYTF.

V gene TRBV5-6 combines with J gene TRBJ2-7, with TRBD1 identical over 7 bases. This CDR3 spans 14 amino acids. J was trimmed by 5 bases and V by 2 bases; bases with no gene match: 7. Germline lookup yields CDR1 SGHDT and CDR2 YYEEEE. The CDR3: CASSLITGVHEQYF. In DNA, the CDR3 is TGTGCCAGCAGCTTAATTACAGGGGTCCACGAGCAGTACTTC.

This clone came up a few times. The J gene is TRBJ2-7, the V gene TRBV20-1, with D hard to call. Germline CDR1 DFQATT, CDR2 SNEGSKA (reference sequence). CDR3 length: 11 amino acids. Between the trimmed V and J ends, which lost 3 bases and 4 bases, there was a span of 7 bases. The CDR3 nucleotides read TGCAGTGCTAGTTCCAATTACGAGCAGTACTTC. Protein sequence: CSASSNYEQYF.

The chain is built from TRBV19 and TRBJ2-5; TRBD1 matches at 8 bases. J lost 5 bases, V lost 6 bases, and 8 bases had no gene match. Germline CDR1 is LNHDA and CDR2 is SQIVND (reference sequence). This CDR3 spans 14 amino acids. CDR3 amino acids: CASSPRGRSETQYF. In nucleotides, the CDR3 is TGTGCCAGTAGCCCCAGGGGGCGGTCGGAGACCCAGTACTTC.

In this sample, this clone turned up a few times. The rearrangement links TRBV2 to TRBJ1-2; TRBD1 matches at 10 bases. With V trimmed by 5 bases and J by 7 bases, 7 bases remained unmatched. In germline, CDR1 is SNHLY, CDR2 FYNNEI. The CDR3 is 14 residues long. CDR3 loop: CASSRDRGISGYTF. CDR3 DNA: TGTGCCAGCAGTAGGGACAGGGGAATCTCTGGCTACACCTTC.

This chain joins TRBV4-1 and TRBJ1-3; D might be TRBD1 (6 bases). CDR1 MGHRA and CDR2 YSYEKL come from the germline V gene. The CDR3 has 17 amino acids. Trimming pared 1 base from V and 0 bases from J, leaving 13 bases between. CDR3 DNA: TGCGCCAGCAGCCAAGTTCTGACAGGCTACTCTGGAAACACCATATATTTT. Translation: CASSQVLTGYSGNTIYF.

The V gene is TRBV6-5, the J gene TRBJ2-7, with 7 positions matching TRBD1. Germline V gene lookup returns CDR1 MNHEY and CDR2 SVGAGI. The CDR3 is 13 residues long. V was clipped by 6 bases and J by 6 bases; unmatched bases: 8. CDR3: CASSPGSGGEQYF. The CDR3 DNA reads TGTGCCAGCAGCCCTGGGTCAGGGGGCGAGCAGTACTTC.

The gene calls are TRBV11-2 and TRBJ1-1; D is undetermined. The CDR3 has 14 residues. In germline, CDR1 is SGHAT, CDR2 FQNNGV. Trimming pared 1 base from V and 1 base from J, leaving 7 bases between. The CDR3 loop reads CASSLGQGNTEAFF. The CDR3 region has the DNA TGTGCCAGCAGCTTAGGACAAGGGAACACTGAAGCTTTCTTT. Variable domain in full (rest from reference TRBV11-2 and TRBJ1-1): EAGVAQSPRYKIIEKRQSVAFWCNPISGHATLYWYQQILGQGPKLLIQFQNNGVVDDSQLPKDRFSAERLKGVDSTLKIQPAKLEDSAVYLCASSLGQGNTEAFFGQGTRLTVV.

The genes are TRBV28 and TRBJ1-1; D remains unclear. This CDR3 has 14 amino acids. Germline values: CDR1 MDHEN, CDR2 SYDVKM. The V end was cut by 4 bases, the J end by 2 bases, with 11 bases between. In DNA form, the CDR3 reads TGTGCCAGCAGTTCCCAGACACCAAACACTGAAGCTTTCTTT. It translates to CASSSQTPNTEAFF.